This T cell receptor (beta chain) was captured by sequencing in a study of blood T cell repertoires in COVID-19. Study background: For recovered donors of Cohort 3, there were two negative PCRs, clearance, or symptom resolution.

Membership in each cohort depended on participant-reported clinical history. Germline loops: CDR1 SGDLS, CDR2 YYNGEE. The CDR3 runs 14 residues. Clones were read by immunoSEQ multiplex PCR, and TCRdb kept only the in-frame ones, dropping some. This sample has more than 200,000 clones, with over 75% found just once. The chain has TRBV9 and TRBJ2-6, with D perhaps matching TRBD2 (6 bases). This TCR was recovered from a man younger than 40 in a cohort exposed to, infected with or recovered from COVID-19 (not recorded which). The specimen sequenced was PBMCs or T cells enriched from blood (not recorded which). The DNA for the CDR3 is TGTGGGTCGGGAGCGGACTCTGGGGCCAACGTCCTGACTTTC. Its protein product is CGSGADSGANVLTF.